Shown below are 28 T cell receptor beta chains from a single sample sequenced in a study of CD8+CD57+ T cells in acquired aplastic anemia. Previously, flow cytometry had revealed CD8+CD57+ cell expansion in the patients chosen for sequencing. Genomic DNA served as template for TCR beta VDJ and CDR3 profiling. Each CDR3 protein gets one entry after TCRdb re-called the reads with MiXCR. The repertoire includes some 170,000 distinct CDR3 sequences, under 55% of them detected once, and more than 0.85% sits in the top ten. The sample was sorted CD4+, CD8+, or CD8+CD57+ T cells (not recorded which) from PBMCs. These receptors all stem from a human donor with aplastic anemia.

In this sample, this clonotype turned up many times. The V gene is TRBV16, the J gene TRBJ2-1, with D unresolved. The V end was cut by 0 bases, the J end by 9 bases, with 9 bases between. CDR3 length: 13 residues. The germline V gene encodes CDR1 KGHSY and CDR2 FQNENV. This chain's CDR3 is CASSQSKLGEQFF. CDR3 nucleotides: TGTGCCAGCAGCCAATCGAAATTGGGTGAGCAGTTCTTC.

This clonotype was seen only a few times. The chain combines TRBV6-2 or TRBV6-3 with TRBJ2-2; the match to TRBD2 covers 10 bases. The V segment lost 4 bases and the J segment 0 bases; nucleotides outside the gene matches: 8. Germline V gene data show CDR1 as MNHEY and CDR2 as SVGEGT. The CDR3 is 18 amino acids. In DNA form, the CDR3 reads TGTGCCAGCAGTTTGCTTAGCGGGGGGTTCGCGAACACCGGGGAGCTGTTTTTT. Amino acid sequence: CASSLLSGGFANTGELFF.

This clonotype was counted between two and nine times. J is TRBJ2-7 and V is TRBV20-1; 9 bases match TRBD1. Germline trimming cut 5 bases from V and 6 bases from J; bases unmatched to any gene: 8. CDR1 and CDR2 from the germline V gene are DFQATT and SNEGSKA (reference sequence). The CDR3 runs 13 residues. The CDR3 nucleotides are TGCAGTGCTCGCGGGACAGGGCGAGGCGAGCAGTACTTC. Translated, it gives CSARGTGRGEQYF.

Written as DNA, the CDR3 is TGTGCCAGCAAGCAGAGGGTAGGGGTAAAGTGCGAGCAGTACTTC. It specifies CASKQRVGVKCEQYF. The chain employs TRBV2 and TRBJ2-7; D tentatively fits TRBD1 or TRBD2 (5 bases each). The CDR3 is 15 amino acids. The germline V gene has CDR1 SNHLY and CDR2 FYNNEI. Trimming cost V 7 bases and J 6 bases, with 22 bases left between them.

This clonotype was observed at least ten times. The CDR3 sequence: CASSRGQLADEQYF. CDR3 sequence (DNA): TGTGCCAGCAGCCGCGGACAACTCGCGGACGAGCAGTACTTC. This chain joins TRBV5-8 and TRBJ2-7; perhaps TRBD1 as D (5 bases). The ends were cut back, 4 bases at V and 5 bases at J, with 16 bases in the middle. This CDR3 is 14 amino acids long. CDR1 is SGHTS, CDR2 YDEGEE, per germline.

The chain is built from TRBV10-3 and TRBJ2-2, with 9 bases aligning to TRBD2. The CDR3 runs to 15 residues. The V segment lost 6 bases and the J segment 4 bases; nucleotides outside the gene matches: 6. The germline V gene encodes CDR1 ENHRY and CDR2 SYGVKD. For the CDR3, the DNA is TGTGCCATCAGCGTAGCGGGAGTAGGCACCGGGGAGCTGTTTTTT. It is translated as CAISVAGVGTGELFF.

The chain employs TRBV10-3 and TRBJ1-2; 8 bases match TRBD1. Germline values: CDR1 ENHRY, CDR2 SYGVKD. V gave up 8 bases and J gave up 4 bases; unmatched junction bases: 6. The CDR3 contains 13 residues. The CDR3 nucleotides are TGTGCCATCCTAACCGGACAGGGCTATGGCTACACCTTC. Translating gives CAILTGQGYGYTF.

To note about this clonotype: One end of the junction fails to match germline, which may point to a read error. This sequence joins TRBV20-1 and TRBJ2-5; 9 bases align to TRBD2. Germline CDR1 reads DFQATT; CDR2 reads SNEGSKA (reference sequence). The CDR3 has 12 amino acids. Here the CDR3 DNA reads TGCAGTGCTAGGAGTAGCGGGGGAACTACGTTCTTC. Amino acid sequence: CSARSSGGTTFF.

Ten or more counts support this clonotype. The chain is built from TRBV7-9 and TRBJ1-1, with no clear D. Germline V gives CDR1 SEHNR, CDR2 FQNEAQ (reference sequence). V gave up 5 bases and J gave up 2 bases, with 15 bases separating them. The CDR3 is 15 residues long. The CDR3 DNA reads TGTGCCAGCAGCCCCCACGGCTCCTTAAACACTGAAGCTTTCTTT. Translated, it gives CASSPHGSLNTEAFF.

This clonotype is labeled as medium-sized. CDR3 DNA: TGTGCCAGCACGACAGGGGCGTTTAGGTATGGCTACACCTTC. This translates into CASTTGAFRYGYTF. The chain combines TRBV2 with TRBJ1-2; 8 bases map to TRBD1. Looked up from germline, CDR1 is SNHLY and CDR2 is FYNNEI. The CDR3 sequence is 14 residues long. The V and J ends lost 7 bases and 5 bases, in that order; junction bases with no gene match: 9.

The chain's CDR3 is CASRLLGGQAANEQFF. CDR3 in DNA: TGCGCCAGCAGGCTTCTGGGTGGACAGGCCGCCAATGAGCAGTTCTTC. The chain couples TRBV5-1 to TRBJ2-1; 7 bases agree with TRBD1. The V gene's germline CDR1 is SGHRS and CDR2 YFSETQ. This CDR3 has 16 amino acids. After removal of 5 bases from V and 6 bases from J, the junction contained 14 bases not matched to a gene.

The table lists this clonotype with a few counts. The CDR3 sequence is CASSLEDGTGFSSVPETQYF. The DNA of the CDR3 is TGCGCCAGCAGCTTGGAGGATGGGACAGGGTTCTCTAGCGTCCCGGAGACCCAGTACTTC. The chain employs TRBV5-1 and TRBJ2-5; 9 bases align to TRBD1. CDR1 and CDR2 from the germline V gene are SGHRS and YFSETQ. The J segment lost 5 bases and the V segment lost 0 bases, leaving 20 bases of the junction unmatched. This CDR3 is 20 amino acids long.

This clonotype has ten or more counts. The J gene is TRBJ1-2, the V gene TRBV4-3, with a tentative D call TRBD1 (5 bases). CDR3 size: 14 residues. V was cut by 1 base and J by 4 bases, with 10 bases left in between. Germline CDR1 reads LGHNA; CDR2 reads YSLEER. The CDR3 DNA sequence: TGCGCCAGCAGCCAAGGACAGACCTCCTATGGCTACACCTTC. This codes for CASSQGQTSYGYTF.

The V and J genes are TRBV27 and TRBJ2-1, with TRBD1 identical over 7 bases. The CDR3 loop spans 16 amino acids. Germline V gene data show CDR1 as MNHEY and CDR2 as SMNVEV (reference sequence). With V trimmed by 6 bases and J by 9 bases, 17 bases remained unmatched. The CDR3 sequence is CASSLLRQGGHGEQFF. The CDR3 bases are TGTGCCAGCAGCTTACTTAGACAGGGCGGTCATGGTGAGCAGTTCTTC.

The sample holds many counts of this clonotype. The V call is TRBV20-1, the J call TRBJ2-7; 7 positions match TRBD2. The V and J ends lost 3 bases and 7 bases, in that order; junction bases with no gene match: 9. Germline-derived CDR1 and CDR2 are DFQATT and SNEGSKA (reference sequence). The CDR3 length is 13 residues. The CDR3 region has the DNA TGCAGTGCTAGCGCAGGGAGGGTAGGGGAGCAGTACTTC. It specifies CSASAGRVGEQYF.

Concerning this clonotype: At one end, the junction sequence differs from germline, possibly due to a read error. This chain joins TRBV12-3 or TRBV12-4 and TRBJ1-5; no firm D call. The CDR3 length is 15 residues. CDR3 protein: CASSFSQSSNLPQHF. The CDR3 DNA follows: TGTGCCAGCAGTTTTTCGCAGAGCTCCAATCTGCCCCAGCATTTT.

This clonotype came up many times. The chain links TRBV12-3 or TRBV12-4 to TRBJ2-5; D is uncertain. This CDR3 is 14 amino acids long. Trimming stripped 6 bases from V and 5 bases from J, with 16 bases between. CDR3: CASSVLGSSETQYF. DNA of the CDR3: TGTGCCAGCAGCGTGTTGGGCTCATCCGAGACCCAGTACTTC.

This chain joins TRBV7-9 and TRBJ2-7, with D tentatively TRBD1 or TRBD2 (5 bases each). This CDR3 spans 12 amino acids. Trimming left V 3 bases short and J 9 bases short, with 12 bases between. CDR1 is SEHNR, CDR2 FQNEAQ, per germline (reference sequence). The CDR3, as DNA: TGTGCCAGCAGCTTTCTAGGGGACGGGCAGTACTTC. This gives the protein CASSFLGDGQYF.

This chain connects TRBV20-1 to TRBJ1-3; D possibly corresponds to TRBD1 (6 bases). The CDR3 spans 16 residues. Deletions cut 0 bases from V and 0 bases from J, with 12 bases between. Germline lookup yields CDR1 DFQATT and CDR2 SNEGSKA (reference sequence). This CDR3 is CSARDRDITSGNTIYF. The CDR3 coding sequence is TGCAGTGCTAGAGACCGGGACATAACCTCTGGAAACACCATATATTTT.

Points on this clonotype: Mismatch with germline at one junction end may stem from a read error. This chain uses TRBV5-8 with TRBJ2-7; no reliable D call. CDR3 length equals 12 residues. In germline, CDR1 is SGHTS, CDR2 YDEGEE. CDR3 DNA sequence: TGTGCCAGCAGCTTGGGTGTTTACGGGCAGTACTTC. Protein sequence: CASSLGVYGQYF.

Comment on this clonotype: Germline is not matched at one junction end, which may reflect a read error. CDR3 DNA sequence: TGTGCCAGCTCACCTCGACAGGGAGACAATGTGCAGTTCTTC. Encoded protein: CASSPRQGDNVQFF. This chain connects TRBV18 to TRBJ2-1, with 7 nucleotides matching TRBD1. Looked up from germline, CDR1 is KGHSH and CDR2 is LQKENI. This CDR3 region has 14 residues.

The CDR3 DNA reads as TGTGCCAGCAGTGAATACGGGGAGGTGAACACTGAAGCTTTCTTT. It yields the protein CASSEYGEVNTEAFF. The chain combines TRBV25-1 with TRBJ1-1; D is ambiguous. From germline, CDR1 is MGHDK and CDR2 SYGVNS. V lost 0 bases, J lost 0 bases, and 8 bases lay in between. The CDR3 has 15 residues.

The chain is built from TRBV10-3 and TRBJ2-5, with TRBD2 identical over 8 bases. This CDR3 has 14 residues. Unmatched junction bases numbered 1, after V lost 2 bases and J lost 2 bases. Germline V gives CDR1 ENHRY, CDR2 SYGVKD. CDR3 nucleotides: TGTGCCATCAGTGAGCGGGGGGGACAAGAGACCCAGTACTTC. Translated, it gives CAISERGGQETQYF.

This clonotype was recorded only once. V usage is TRBV10-3 and J usage is TRBJ2-7; possible D gene TRBD1, 5 bases. V was cut by 6 bases and J by 6 bases, with 18 bases left in between. The CDR3 is 14 residues long. CDR1 and CDR2 from the germline V gene are ENHRY and SYGVKD. CDR3 amino acids: CAISLEGLGLEQYF. The CDR3, as DNA: TGTGCCATCAGCTTGGAAGGGCTGGGGCTCGAGCAGTACTTC.

The chain has TRBV29-1 and TRBJ2-6; TRBD2 agrees at 7 bases. Germline lookup yields CDR1 SQVTM and CDR2 ANQGSEA. J lost 0 bases, V lost 6 bases, and 17 bases had no gene match. CDR3 length: 19 residues. CDR3 in DNA: TGCAGCGTATTACCGAAGGGAGGGGTGAGGAACTCTGGGGCCAACGTCCTGACTTTC. Protein sequence: CSVLPKGGVRNSGANVLTF.

This chain joins TRBV7-2 and TRBJ2-7; D is tentatively TRBD1 or TRBD2 (5 bases each). This CDR3 has 14 residues. Trimming removed 3 bases at V and 6 bases at J, with 15 bases between. Germline CDR1 and CDR2: SGHTA and FQGNSA. The CDR3 sequence: CASSFRAGSSEQYF. CDR3 DNA: TGTGCCAGCAGCTTTCGGGCAGGGAGTTCCGAGCAGTACTTC.

Notes on this clonotype: This may come from a read error, since a much larger clone is one base off. V usage is TRBV11-2 and J usage is TRBJ2-1, with D unresolved. Germline V CDR1 and CDR2: SGHAT, FQNNGV. The CDR3 is 16 amino acids. Written as DNA, the CDR3 is TGTGCCAGCAGCTTAAGGGCGTCGAGCTCCTACAAAGAGCAGTTCTTC. Protein product: CASSLRASSSYKEQFF.

The chain employs TRBV11-2 and TRBJ1-2, with TRBD1 identical over 9 bases. V shed 7 bases, J shed 6 bases, and the junction held 12 bases outside the gene matches. The germline gives CDR1 SGHAT, CDR2 FQNNGV. The CDR3 covers 15 residues. The CDR3 DNA follows: TGTGCCAGCACCGATAAGGGTGGGACAGGGCATGGCTACACCTTC. Residues: CASTDKGGTGHGYTF.